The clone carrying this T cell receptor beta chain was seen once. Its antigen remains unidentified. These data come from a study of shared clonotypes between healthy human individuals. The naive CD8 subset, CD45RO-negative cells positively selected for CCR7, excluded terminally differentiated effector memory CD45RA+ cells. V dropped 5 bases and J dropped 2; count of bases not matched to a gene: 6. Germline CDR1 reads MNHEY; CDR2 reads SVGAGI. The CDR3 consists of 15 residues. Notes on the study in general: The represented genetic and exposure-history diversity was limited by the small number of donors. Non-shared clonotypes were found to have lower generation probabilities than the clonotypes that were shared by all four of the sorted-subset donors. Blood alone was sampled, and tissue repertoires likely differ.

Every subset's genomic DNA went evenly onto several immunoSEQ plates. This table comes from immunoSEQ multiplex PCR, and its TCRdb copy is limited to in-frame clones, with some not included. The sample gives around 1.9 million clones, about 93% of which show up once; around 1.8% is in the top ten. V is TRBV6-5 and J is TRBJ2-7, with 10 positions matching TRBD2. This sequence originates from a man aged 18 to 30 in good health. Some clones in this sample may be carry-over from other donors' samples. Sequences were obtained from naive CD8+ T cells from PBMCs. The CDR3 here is CASSGTSAKTYEQYF. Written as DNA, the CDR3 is TGTGCCAGCAGTGGGACTAGCGCTAAGACCTACGAGCAGTACTTC.